The T cell receptor (beta chain) under discussion was sequenced for a study of blood T cell repertoires in COVID-19. This clone came up a few times. Libraries were prepared by immunoSEQ multiplex PCR; TCRdb keeps only in-frame clonotypes and omits some of them. Here the sample spans 430,000 or so clones, about 88% being singletons. This sequence was found in a woman aged 18 to 35 who had been exposed to COVID-19. Sequenced input: PBMCs or T cells enriched from blood (not recorded which).

As DNA, the CDR3 is TGTGCCAGCAGCAGGGACACTGCAACTAATGAAAAACTGTTTTTT. This translates into CASSRDTATNEKLFF. The chain couples TRBV6-5 to TRBJ1-4, with D perhaps matching TRBD1 (6 bases). The V end was cut by 6 bases, the J end by 0 bases, with 11 bases between. This CDR3 is built from 15 residues. Per the germline V gene, CDR1 is MNHEY and CDR2 is SVGAGI.